The 32 T cell receptor beta chains below come from one sample, sequenced in a study of T-cell memory formation after mild COVID-19. TCRdb recomputed calls from the 5' RACE reads with MiXCR, one row per CDR3 protein. The sample carries 400,000 to 500,000 distinct CDR3 sequences, approximately 19% recorded once. Material: PBMCs or a T cell subset sorted from them (not recorded which). The receptors stem from a man aged 18 to 35 who had mild COVID-19 (a few samples of this study predate the infection). Cell type and time point are not known.

This clonotype was seen repeatedly, ten times or more. V and J are TRBV9 and TRBJ2-3, with 7 bases identical to TRBD2. There are 20 residues in the CDR3. The V gene end was trimmed by 1 base and the J gene end by 2 bases; junction bases not matched to a gene: 19. Germline V lookup: CDR1 SGDLS, CDR2 YYNGEE. The CDR3 nucleotides are TGTGCCAGCAGCGTAACCCTGGGGGGAGGGGCGCCTTATTACACAGATACGCAGTATTTT. It translates to CASSVTLGGGAPYYTDTQYF.

The sample holds many counts of this clonotype. The chain joins TRBV7-3 to TRBJ2-1; no clear D. This CDR3 contains 12 residues. Germline V CDR1 and CDR2: SGHTA, FQGTGA. V was trimmed by 1 base and J by 3 bases, leaving 1 base between them. This CDR3 reads CASSLNYNEQFF. CDR3 nucleotides: TGTGCCAGCAGCTTAAACTACAATGAGCAGTTCTTC.

This clonotype has only a few counts. The chain joins TRBV28 to TRBJ2-6; TRBD1 matches 12 bases. The germline CDR1 and CDR2 sequences are MDHEN and SYDVKM. The CDR3 is made up of 18 amino acids. V lost 5 bases, J lost 4 bases, and 9 bases stayed unmatched. The CDR3 spells CASSPQGQGAKGANVLTF. CDR3 nucleotides: TGTGCCAGCAGTCCTCAGGGACAGGGGGCCAAAGGGGCCAACGTCCTGACTTTC.

In this sample, this clonotype turned up many times. This chain uses TRBV5-4 with TRBJ1-6; 8 bases match TRBD1. J lost 4 bases, V lost 0 bases, and 3 bases had no gene match. Looked up from germline, CDR1 is SGHNT and CDR2 is YYREEE (reference sequence). This CDR3 spans 16 amino acids. The CDR3 spells CASSLGGTGYNSPLHF. CDR3 sequence (DNA): TGTGCCAGCAGCTTGGGGGGGACAGGTTATAATTCACCCCTCCACTTT.

This chain joins TRBV4-3 and TRBJ2-2; weak D call: TRBD1 (6 bases). The CDR3 spans 16 residues. Germline V lookup: CDR1 LGHNA, CDR2 YSLEER. V was pared by 0 bases and J by 2 bases, with 10 bases between. CDR3 nucleotides: TGCGCCAGCAGCCAAGATCTCAGGGGTAACACCGGGGAGCTGTTTTTT. This encodes CASSQDLRGNTGELFF.

This clonotype has more than one count but fewer than ten. The chain links TRBV7-7 to TRBJ1-1, with D possibly matching TRBD1 (6 bases). CDR1 is SSHAT, CDR2 FNYEAQ, per germline (reference sequence). The CDR3 covers 13 residues. The CDR3 sequence: CVGEGDLNTEAFF. CDR3 DNA sequence: TGTGTAGGCGAGGGGGACTTGAACACTGAAGCTTTCTTT.

This clonotype was detected only a few times. The V and J genes are TRBV3-1 and TRBJ2-3; D possibly corresponds to TRBD1 (6 bases). Trimming left V 4 bases short and J 4 bases short, with 15 bases between. Germline CDR1 LGHDT, CDR2 YNNKEL (reference sequence). The CDR3 spans 15 residues. CDR3 in DNA: TGTGCCAGCAGCCCCGGTGAGGACAGAGCAGATACGCAGTATTTT. Translated, it gives CASSPGEDRADTQYF.

J is TRBJ1-5 and V is TRBV12-3 or TRBV12-4, with TRBD1 matching over 8 bases. V trimming: 4 bases; J trimming: 0 bases; junction bases outside the gene matches: 5. This CDR3 spans 16 amino acids. The CDR3 bases are TGTGCCAGCAGTTCCAGGGGGCTCCTTAGCAATCAGCCCCAGCATTTT. It specifies CASSSRGLLSNQPQHF.

This clonotype was found a few times. V gene TRBV5-1 combines with J gene TRBJ2-2; possibly TRBD2 for D (7 bases). V was cut by 4 bases and J by 3 bases, with 13 bases left in between. This CDR3 comprises 15 residues. Germline CDR1 and CDR2: SGHRS and YFSETQ. The CDR3 DNA is TGCGCCAGCAGCCTGGGGGGGGCCGACACCGGGGAGCTGTTTTTT. It codes for CASSLGGADTGELFF.

The V call is TRBV20-1, the J call TRBJ2-7, with unresolved D. The V gene's germline CDR1 is DFQATT and CDR2 SNEGSKA (reference sequence). Trimming left V 3 bases short and J 3 bases short, with 9 bases between. The CDR3 is made up of 12 amino acids. The CDR3, as DNA: TGCAGTGCTAGCGGAAACAGCTACGAGCAGTACTTC. This translates into CSASGNSYEQYF.

This chain joins TRBV20-1 and TRBJ1-3; the D gene is possibly TRBD1 (6 bases). CDR3 length: 15 amino acids. Trimming cost V 3 bases and J 4 bases, with 16 bases left between them. Germline V gene data show CDR1 as DFQATT and CDR2 as SNEGSKA (reference sequence). CDR3 nucleotides: TGCAGTGCTAGCTCTGGGGGCGCGGGAGGAAACACCATATATTTT. Amino acids: CSASSGGAGGNTIYF.

This clonotype turned up a few times. CDR3 nucleotides: TGTGCCAGCAGTCTCGATCCAGGGGGCGCGAACACTGAAGCTTTCTTT. Amino acids: CASSLDPGGANTEAFF. J is TRBJ1-1 and V is TRBV6-5; 8 positions agree with TRBD1. This CDR3 contains 16 residues. The germline V gene encodes CDR1 MNHEY and CDR2 SVGAGI. With 5 bases clipped from V and 1 base from J, the junction kept 9 bases outside the gene matches.

The V gene is TRBV29-1, the J gene TRBJ2-1; 14 positions match TRBD2. Per the germline V gene, CDR1 is SQVTM and CDR2 is ANQGSEA. J gave up 5 bases and V 7 bases, and 1 base lay outside the gene matches. The CDR3 is made up of 13 amino acids. The CDR3 spells CSAGLAGDNEQFF. For the CDR3, the DNA is TGCAGCGCGGGACTAGCGGGGGACAATGAGCAGTTCTTC.

This chain uses TRBV6-2 or TRBV6-3 with TRBJ1-5; D perhaps matches TRBD1 (6 bases). V was trimmed by 4 bases and J by 5 bases, leaving 15 bases between them. This CDR3 has 15 residues. Germline CDR1 and CDR2: MNHEY and SVGEGT. The chain's CDR3 is CASSLVWGAYQPQHF. Written as DNA, the CDR3 is TGTGCCAGCAGTTTAGTATGGGGGGCCTATCAGCCCCAGCATTTT.

This clonotype has ten or more counts. This CDR3 is CASSNDWTGLANYGYTF. For the CDR3, the DNA is TGCGCCAGCAGCAACGACTGGACAGGTCTAGCTAACTATGGCTACACCTTC. The chain links TRBV5-1 to TRBJ1-2, with 7 positions matching TRBD1. Looked up from germline, CDR1 is SGHRS and CDR2 is YFSETQ. The CDR3 length is 17 residues. V shed 4 bases, J shed 0 bases, and the junction held 12 bases outside the gene matches.

This clonotype was picked up a small number of times. The rearrangement uses TRBV11-2 and TRBJ1-1, with D possibly TRBD1 on 6 matching bases. Germline V gene lookup returns CDR1 SGHAT and CDR2 FQNNGV. V was pared by 5 bases and J by 1 base, with 17 bases between. This CDR3 is built from 16 residues. The CDR3: CASSTLGQNGNTEAFF. CDR3 bases: TGTGCCAGCAGCACCCTAGGACAGAATGGGAACACTGAAGCTTTCTTT.

This clonotype was detected a few times. The V call is TRBV15, the J call TRBJ1-3; D not certain. The germline gives CDR1 LNHNV, CDR2 YYDKDF (reference sequence). V shed 8 bases and J shed 6 bases, with 14 bases lying between them. This CDR3 has 13 residues. The CDR3, as DNA: TGTGCCACCGAGATGGATTCGGAAAACACCATATATTTT. Protein sequence: CATEMDSENTIYF.

The rearrangement links TRBV12-3 or TRBV12-4 to TRBJ2-4; D is unresolved. CDR3 length: 12 residues. V lost 4 bases, J lost 7 bases, and 8 bases lay in between. The DNA of the CDR3 is TGTGCCAGCAGTTCCTTAGTCAACATTCAGTACTTC. Translated: CASSSLVNIQYF.

V usage is TRBV4-2 and J usage is TRBJ2-7; 9 nucleotides line up with TRBD2. The CDR3 is 14 amino acids. Germline lookup yields CDR1 LGHNA and CDR2 YNFKEQ. The V gene end was trimmed by 5 bases and the J gene end by 6 bases; junction bases not matched to a gene: 8. The CDR3 is CASSSSGGPSEQYF. As DNA, the CDR3 is TGTGCCAGCAGCTCGAGCGGGGGGCCGAGCGAGCAGTACTTC.

This clonotype was detected only a few times. The V call is TRBV7-3, the J call TRBJ1-2; D possibly corresponds to TRBD1 (5 bases). V gave up 4 bases and J gave up 5 bases, with 17 bases separating them. The germline CDR1 and CDR2 sequences are SGHTA and FQGTGA. The CDR3 spans 15 residues. The CDR3 DNA reads TGTGCCAGCAGCTCTATGCGAACTAGGACATATGGCTACACCTTC. This sequence encodes CASSSMRTRTYGYTF.

This clonotype appeared a few times. The chain joins TRBV5-1 to TRBJ1-1; TRBD1 aligns across 7 bases. V was pared by 0 bases and J by 6 bases, with 5 bases of the junction left unmatched. The CDR3 is 14 residues long. Germline CDR1 SGHRS, CDR2 YFSETQ. CDR3 protein: CASSLGSQGAEAFF. The CDR3 nucleotides are TGCGCCAGCAGCTTGGGATCTCAGGGGGCTGAAGCTTTCTTT. The full variable domain, in which reference TRBV5-1 and TRBJ1-1 provide the parts outside the CDR3, is KAGVTQTPRYLIKTRGQQVTLSCSPISGHRSVSWYQQTPGQGLQFLFEYFSETQRNKGNFPGRFSGRQFSNSRSEMNVSTLELGDSALYLCASSLGSQGAEAFFGQGTRLTVV.

This clonotype was recorded a few times. This sequence joins TRBV6-5 and TRBJ2-1; 10 positions match TRBD2. V lost 10 bases and J lost 2; bases outside the gene matches: 8. This CDR3 spans 15 amino acids. CDR1 and CDR2 from the germline V gene are MNHEY and SVGAGI. The chain's CDR3 is CATTVSGGAYNEQFF. CDR3 in DNA: TGTGCCACCACAGTCAGCGGGGGGGCCTACAATGAGCAGTTCTTC.

This clonotype was recorded a few times. This chain links TRBV6-6 with TRBJ1-5, with TRBD1 matching over 7 bases. Germline trimming cut 4 bases from V and 9 bases from J; bases unmatched to any gene: 12. The CDR3 covers 15 residues. The germline CDR1 and CDR2 sequences are MNHNY and SVGAGI (reference sequence). As DNA, the CDR3 is TGTGCCAGCAGTTGGACAGGCCCCGGCTGGGCGCCCCAGCATTTT. Translation gives CASSWTGPGWAPQHF.

This clonotype was counted between two and nine times. The chain combines TRBV27 with TRBJ2-1; 11 nucleotides line up with TRBD1. V lost 4 bases and J lost 6; bases outside the gene matches: 5. Germline loops: CDR1 MNHEY, CDR2 SMNVEV (reference sequence). The CDR3 length is 15 residues. The CDR3 region has the DNA TGTGCCAGCAGTTGGGGACAGGGGGACCTCAATGAGCAGTTCTTC. Protein product: CASSWGQGDLNEQFF.

This clonotype was recorded at least ten times. CDR3 DNA sequence: TGTGCCAGCAGCCCCGGACAGAGAGAGACCCAGTACTTC. This gives the protein CASSPGQRETQYF. The V and J genes are TRBV12-3 or TRBV12-4 and TRBJ2-5, with D possibly matching TRBD1 (6 bases). The CDR3 covers 13 residues. Trimming removed 6 bases from V and 4 bases from J, with 12 bases in between.

The V call is TRBV3-1, the J call TRBJ1-1; TRBD1 might be the D (5 bases). The germline gives CDR1 LGHDT, CDR2 YNNKEL (reference sequence). V dropped 1 base and J dropped 3 bases, with 12 bases sitting between them. This CDR3 region has 15 residues. CDR3 sequence reads: CASSQGREWDTEAFF. For the CDR3, the DNA is TGTGCCAGCAGCCAAGGCAGGGAGTGGGACACTGAAGCTTTCTTT.

This clonotype was picked up one time. J is TRBJ2-3 and V is TRBV4-1; D is unclear. This CDR3 has 13 amino acids. Germline CDR1 and CDR2: MGHRA and YSYEKL. V was pared by 4 bases and J by 4 bases, with 9 bases between. CDR3 residues: CASSPRRSDTQYF. In DNA, the CDR3 is TGCGCCAGCAGCCCTCGCCGGTCAGATACGCAGTATTTT.

The chain is built from TRBV7-2 and TRBJ1-2; D is possibly TRBD1 (5 bases). Looked up from germline, CDR1 is SGHTA and CDR2 is FQGNSA. The CDR3 contains 15 residues. V was shortened by 1 base and J by 4 bases, with 13 bases between the two germline ends. The CDR3 sequence is CASSLEAGPVYGYTF. In nucleotides, the CDR3 is TGTGCCAGCAGCTTAGAAGCAGGGCCGGTCTATGGCTACACCTTC.

The CDR3, as DNA: TGTGCCAGCAGCTTAAGAGGGGACAGGAACTACACTGAAGCTTTCTTT. Protein product: CASSLRGDRNYTEAFF. This chain connects TRBV7-3 to TRBJ1-1; TRBD1 matches at 8 bases. Germline V lookup: CDR1 SGHTA, CDR2 FQGTGA. The CDR3 totals 16 residues. V lost 1 base to trimming and J lost 3 bases; unmatched junction nucleotides: 7. The variable domain in full, with the rest retrieved from reference TRBV7-3 and TRBJ1-1, is GAGVSQTPSNKVTEKGKYVELRCDPISGHTALYWYRQSLGQGPEFLIYFQGTGAADDSGLPNDRFFAVRPEGSVSTLKIQRTERGDSAVYLCASSLRGDRNYTEAFFGQGTRLTVV.

This chain joins TRBV12-3 or TRBV12-4 and TRBJ2-5; 8 nucleotides match TRBD1. The CDR3 contains 16 residues. After removal of 3 bases from V and 5 bases from J, the junction contained 11 bases not matched to a gene. CDR3 residues: CASSFSYETGAETQYF. The CDR3, as DNA: TGTGCCAGCAGTTTTTCCTACGAGACAGGGGCGGAGACCCAGTACTTC.

This clonotype was observed a handful of times. V usage is TRBV7-3 and J usage is TRBJ2-1; D might be TRBD1 or TRBD2, each matching 5 bases. The CDR3 spans 12 residues. The germline V and J ends were trimmed by 4 bases and 8 bases, with 9 bases remaining between them. CDR1 SGHTA and CDR2 FQGTGA come from the germline V gene. CDR3 nucleotides: TGTGCCAGCAGCTCCCCGGGGCATGAGCAGTTCTTC. It encodes CASSSPGHEQFF. The full variable domain, rest sourced from reference TRBV7-3 and TRBJ2-1, is GAGVSQTPSNKVTEKGKYVELRCDPISGHTALYWYRQSLGQGPEFLIYFQGTGAADDSGLPNDRFFAVRPEGSVSTLKIQRTERGDSAVYLCASSSPGHEQFFGPGTRLTVL.

The chain carries TRBV2 and TRBJ2-3, with D possibly matching TRBD2 (6 bases). CDR1 is SNHLY, CDR2 FYNNEI, per germline. Trimming removed 6 bases at V and 0 bases at J, with 16 bases between. CDR3 length: 16 residues. The CDR3 region has the DNA TGTGCCAGCAGATTTATGCGGGGAACTAGCACAGATACGCAGTATTTT. It is translated as CASRFMRGTSTDTQYF.